The 2 T cell receptor beta chains below come from one sample, sequenced in a study of blood T cell repertoires in COVID-19. Only in-frame clones appear in the TCRdb table, and some are missing; sequencing was by immunoSEQ multiplex PCR. The sample includes almost 200,000 clones, around four fifths seen only once; the top ten take about 0.95%. Sequences were obtained from peripheral blood. The receptors were sampled from a man aged 60-69 years with COVID-19, enrolled during active disease.

This clone has just one count. This chain connects TRBV11-2 to TRBJ2-2; TRBD2 agrees at 10 bases. Per germline, CDR1 SGHAT and CDR2 FQNNGV. The J segment lost 2 bases and the V segment lost 1 base, leaving 4 bases of the junction unmatched. This CDR3 is 17 amino acids long. The CDR3, as DNA: TGTGCCAGCAGCTTAGGCTGGACTAGCGGCAACACCGGGGAGCTGTTTTTT. Its protein product is CASSLGWTSGNTGELFF. The whole variable domain, remainder taken from reference TRBV11-2 and TRBJ2-2, is EAGVAQSPRYKIIEKRQSVAFWCNPISGHATLYWYQQILGQGPKLLIQFQNNGVVDDSQLPKDRFSAERLKGVDSTLKIQPAKLEDSAVYLCASSLGWTSGNTGELFFGEGSRLTVL.

V gene TRBV29-1 combines with J gene TRBJ1-5; possible D gene TRBD1, 6 bases. Trimming removed 6 bases at V and 5 bases at J, with 14 bases between. Germline-derived CDR1 and CDR2 are SQVTM and ANQGSEA. This CDR3 has 13 amino acids. CDR3 sequence: CSVSYRADQPQHF. CDR3 coding DNA: TGCAGCGTCTCCTACAGGGCCGATCAGCCCCAGCATTTT.